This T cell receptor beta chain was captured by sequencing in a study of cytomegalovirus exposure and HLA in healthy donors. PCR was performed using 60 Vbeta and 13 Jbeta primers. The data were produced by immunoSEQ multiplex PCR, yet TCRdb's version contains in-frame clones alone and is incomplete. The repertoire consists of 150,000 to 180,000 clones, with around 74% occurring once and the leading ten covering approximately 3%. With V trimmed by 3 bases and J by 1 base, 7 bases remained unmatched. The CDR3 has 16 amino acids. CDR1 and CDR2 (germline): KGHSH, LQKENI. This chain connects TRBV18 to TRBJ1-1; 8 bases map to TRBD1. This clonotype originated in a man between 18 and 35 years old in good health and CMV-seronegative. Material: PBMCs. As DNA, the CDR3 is TGTGCCAGCTCACCCGGGCAAGGACAGGGGAACACTGAAGCTTTCTTT. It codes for CASSPGQGQGNTEAFF.